Sequencing of this T cell receptor beta chain was carried out in a study of breast tumors, draining lymph nodes, adjacent tissues. This clonotype was found a few times. One junction end does not reproduce the germline sequence, and a read error may be involved. TCRdb independently ran MiXCR on the multiplex PCR reads; one entry per CDR3 protein. This repertoire shows about 140,000 distinct CDR3 sequences, about 30% found once; its top ten account for about 2.5%. Breast cancer patients provided tissue from their axillary draining lymph nodes. Germline lookup yields CDR1 DFQATT and CDR2 SNEGSKA (reference sequence). The CDR3 is 12 residues long.

The sequenced sample consisted of axillary lymph node tissue. The chain carries TRBV20-1 and TRBJ1-2, with a tentative D call TRBD1 (5 bases). The sequence derives from a female donor with breast cancer. Some clones in this sample may be carry-over from other donors' samples. The CDR3 sequence is CSALQENYGSTF. CDR3 coding DNA: TGCAGTGCTTTACAGGAGAACTATGGCTCCACCTTC.